This T cell receptor beta chain appears in the sequencing data of a study of blood T cell repertoires in COVID-19. Study context: The United States, Italy and Spain supplied acute and convalescent COVID-19 samples.

Germline assignment: CDR1 MDHEN and CDR2 SYDVKM. This CDR3 is built from 16 residues. The ends lost 6 bases at V and 4 bases at J; junction bases unmatched: 14. Authors' methods: Estimation of nucleated cell counts relied on the amplification of reference gene primers. Some clones are missing from TCRdb's copy, which holds only in-frame ones; the method was immunoSEQ multiplex PCR. D and trimming were read from the DNA, whereas the V and J calls and clone size are those reported in that table. The sample holds around 260,000 clones; around 78% are singletons and the top ten take less than 6%. This receptor was obtained from a man in his fifties or sixties who had recovered from COVID-19. The sequenced material came from peripheral blood. V gene TRBV28 combines with J gene TRBJ2-7, with 8 positions matching TRBD2. The CDR3 nucleotides are TGTGCCAGCAGCCTTCCCCAAAGCGGGGGACCTTACGAGCAGTACTTC. It yields the protein CASSLPQSGGPYEQYF.